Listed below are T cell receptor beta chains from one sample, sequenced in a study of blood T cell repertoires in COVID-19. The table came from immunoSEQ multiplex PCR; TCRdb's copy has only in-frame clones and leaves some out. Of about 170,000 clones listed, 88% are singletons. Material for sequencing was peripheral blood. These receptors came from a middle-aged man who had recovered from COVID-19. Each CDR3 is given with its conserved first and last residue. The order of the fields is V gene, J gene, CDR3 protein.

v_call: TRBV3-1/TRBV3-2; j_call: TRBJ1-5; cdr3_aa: CASSQDRGQPQHF
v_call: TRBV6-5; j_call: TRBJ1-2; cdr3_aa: CASSYRDRVYGYTF
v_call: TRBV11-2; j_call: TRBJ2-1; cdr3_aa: CASSFLTSVNNEQFF
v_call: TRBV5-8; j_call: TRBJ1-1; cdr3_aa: CASSRQGGEAFF
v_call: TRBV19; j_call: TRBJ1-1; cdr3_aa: CASIPGQGMMNTEAFF
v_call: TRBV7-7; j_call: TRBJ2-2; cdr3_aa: CASSPGGYTGELFF
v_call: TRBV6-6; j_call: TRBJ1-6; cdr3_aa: CASSLPLRQGFSPLHF
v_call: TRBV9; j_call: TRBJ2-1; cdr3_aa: CASSPRVAGIDEQFF
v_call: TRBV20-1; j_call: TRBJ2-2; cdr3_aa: CSASYSGSRTGELFF
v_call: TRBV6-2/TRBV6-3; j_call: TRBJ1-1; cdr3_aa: CASSLPETMNTEAFF
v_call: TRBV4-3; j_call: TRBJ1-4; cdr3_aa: CASSPGEGGNEKLFF
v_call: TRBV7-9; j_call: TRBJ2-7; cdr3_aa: CASSLRAGQGANEQYF
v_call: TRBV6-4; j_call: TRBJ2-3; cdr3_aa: CASSAAGGITDTQYF
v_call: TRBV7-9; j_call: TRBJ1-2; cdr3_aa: CASSLVMSDRSLYGYTF
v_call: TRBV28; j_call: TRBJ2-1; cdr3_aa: CASRAITGKGEQFF
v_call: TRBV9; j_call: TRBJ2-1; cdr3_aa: CASSVEVGDFSYNEQFF
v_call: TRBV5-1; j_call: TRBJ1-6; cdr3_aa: CASSFQDRGAFSPLHF
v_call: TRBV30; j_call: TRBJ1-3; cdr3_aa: CAWSVQGNPISGNTIYF
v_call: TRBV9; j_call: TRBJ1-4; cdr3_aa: CASSERDLGELFF
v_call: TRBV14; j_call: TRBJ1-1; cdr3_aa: CATGQGLNTEAFF
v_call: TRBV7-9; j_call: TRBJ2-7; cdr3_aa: CASSRTGALSYEQYF
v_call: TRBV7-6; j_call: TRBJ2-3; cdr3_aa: CASSLEARTSTDTQYF
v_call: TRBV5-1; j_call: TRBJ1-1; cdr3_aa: CASSLGDRVSTEAFF
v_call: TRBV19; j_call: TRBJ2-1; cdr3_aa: CASRWLAGGLSYNEQFF
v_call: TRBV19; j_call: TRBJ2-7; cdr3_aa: CASSIAPSGEQYF
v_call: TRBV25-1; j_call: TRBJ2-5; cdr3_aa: CASSELAGQETQYF
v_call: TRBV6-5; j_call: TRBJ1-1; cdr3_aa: CASRNSPPMNTEAFF
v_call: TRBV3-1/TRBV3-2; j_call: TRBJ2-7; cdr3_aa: CASSQDGSRGSYEQYF
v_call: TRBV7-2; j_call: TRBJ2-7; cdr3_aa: CASSFQGQAYEQYF
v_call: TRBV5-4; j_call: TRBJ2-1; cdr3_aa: CASSLGGRNEQFF
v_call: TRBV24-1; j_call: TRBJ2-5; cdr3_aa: CATRGGGETQYF
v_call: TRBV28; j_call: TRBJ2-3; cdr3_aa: CASSSQGARDTQYF
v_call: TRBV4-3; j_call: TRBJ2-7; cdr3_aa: CASSHGTGGRREQYF
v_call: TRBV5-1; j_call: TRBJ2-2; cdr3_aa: CASSLGHGSGELFF
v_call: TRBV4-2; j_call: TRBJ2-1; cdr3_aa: CASSQDPGGPFNEQFF
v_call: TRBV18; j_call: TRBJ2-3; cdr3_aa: CASSSDRGAIDTQYF
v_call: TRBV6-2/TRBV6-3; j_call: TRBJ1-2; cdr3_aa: CASSYGGTGRGYTF
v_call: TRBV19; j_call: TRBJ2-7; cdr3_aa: CASSIGLANLGEQYF
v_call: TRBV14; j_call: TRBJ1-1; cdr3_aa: CASSLRTGMNTEAFF